This T cell receptor (beta chain) was identified during a study of T cell changes during pregnancy in multiple sclerosis. Sequencing used immunoSEQ multiplex PCR; TCRdb keeps in-frame clones, though not all of them. The data hold about 40,000 clones, with roughly 94% observed a single time. This clonotype was obtained from a female donor with multiple sclerosis, enrolled in a pregnancy study. Sequencing used peripheral blood, obtained in the third trimester of pregnancy.

CDR3 sequence (DNA): TGTGCCAGCAGCGGTAGCACCGGGGAGCTGTTTTTT. Translation: CASSGSTGELFF. The chain carries TRBV9 and TRBJ2-2; D is ambiguous. The V gene's germline CDR1 is SGDLS and CDR2 YYNGEE. The CDR3 runs 12 residues. V lost 3 bases and J 4 bases, leaving 4 bases between the germline ends.